The 15 T cell receptor beta chains below were found in one sample sequenced in a study of blood T cell dynamics during melanoma immunotherapy. The time point here: pre-treatment baseline. TCRdb keeps only in-frame clones here, not all; method: immunoSEQ multiplex PCR. Here the sample spans approximately 15,000 clones, roughly 80% being singletons. The sequencing used blood, collected from a patient treated with checkpoint blockade. The receptors here all came from a human donor with melanoma.

V and J are TRBV5-1 and TRBJ1-1; no clear D gene. CDR1 SGHRS and CDR2 YFSETQ come from the germline V gene. V was pared by 5 bases and J by 1 base, with 9 bases between. This CDR3 region has 13 residues. The CDR3 reads CASRYGRNTEAFF. CDR3 nucleotides: TGCGCCAGCAGGTACGGGAGGAACACTGAAGCTTTCTTT.

This clone was observed once. V and J are TRBV19 and TRBJ2-3; no clear D gene. Germline V gene sequence: CDR1 LNHDA, CDR2 SQIVND (reference sequence). This CDR3 has 13 amino acids. V lost 4 bases to trimming and J lost 2 bases, with 7 bases between them. The CDR3 DNA is TGTGCCAGTAGTACGGGTCACACAGATACGCAGTATTTT. Its translation: CASSTGHTDTQYF.

This rearrangement joins TRBV5-1 to TRBJ1-5; D is ambiguous. V was cut by 0 bases and J by 9 bases, with 7 bases left in between. Germline V gene lookup returns CDR1 SGHRS and CDR2 YFSETQ. This CDR3 is 12 amino acids long. CDR3 coding DNA: TGCGCCAGCAGCTTGGCCAGTTTGCCCCAGCATTTT. It codes for CASSLASLPQHF.

Written as DNA, the CDR3 is TGCGCCAGCAGCCAAGATATCGGGGGCTCCTACAATGAGCAGTTCTTC. Amino acids: CASSQDIGGSYNEQFF. V and J are TRBV4-3 and TRBJ2-1; a possible D gene is TRBD2 (6 bases). Trimming left V 0 bases short and J 0 bases short, with 9 bases between. Per germline, CDR1 LGHNA and CDR2 YSLEER. This CDR3 region has 16 residues.

The DNA for the CDR3 is TGTGCCAGCAGTTTATCCCCCCCGACGACAGGGCACTCCTATAATTCACCCCTCCACTTT. It codes for CASSLSPPTTGHSYNSPLHF. The V gene is TRBV27, the J gene TRBJ1-6, with 7 bases aligning to TRBD1. V dropped 0 bases and J dropped 0; count of bases not matched to a gene: 11. The CDR3 is made up of 20 amino acids. The V gene's germline CDR1 is MNHEY and CDR2 SMNVEV (reference sequence).

This clone is medium-sized (0.01 to 0.1%) by share. This sequence joins TRBV30 and TRBJ1-5, with D unclear. This CDR3 spans 13 amino acids. V gave up 1 base and J gave up 4 bases, with 8 bases separating them. Per the germline V gene, CDR1 is GTSNPN and CDR2 is SVGIG (reference sequence). The CDR3 here is CAWSEAANQPQHF. The DNA for the CDR3 is TGTGCCTGGAGTGAGGCCGCAAATCAGCCCCAGCATTTT.

The chain links TRBV4-3 to TRBJ2-1; D remains unclear. V shed 4 bases and J shed 0 bases, with 10 bases lying between them. CDR3 length equals 15 residues. The germline gives CDR1 LGHNA, CDR2 YSLEER. The DNA for the CDR3 is TGCGCCAGCAGCCGAGACCGCACCTCCTACAATGAGCAGTTCTTC. Its protein product is CASSRDRTSYNEQFF.

This rearrangement joins TRBV7-9 to TRBJ2-7; no clear D. CDR1 is SEHNR, CDR2 FQNEAQ, per germline (reference sequence). V was cut by 3 bases and J by 12 bases, with 15 bases left in between. CDR3 length: 12 residues. The DNA for the CDR3 is TGTGCCAGCAGCTTTCGGGCCCCGGTGCTGTACTTC. As protein: CASSFRAPVLYF.

V gene TRBV10-3 combines with J gene TRBJ1-1; D remains unclear. V was cut by 4 bases and J by 0 bases, with 12 bases left in between. CDR1 and CDR2 from the germline V gene are ENHRY and SYGVKD. The CDR3 length is 15 residues. DNA for the CDR3: TGTGCCATCAGTGCTCGAAATCCGGTGAACACTGAAGCTTTCTTT. It encodes CAISARNPVNTEAFF.

The chain employs TRBV7-8 and TRBJ2-7, with D maybe TRBD2 (5 bases). Trimming removed 5 bases at V and 2 bases at J, with 13 bases between. The CDR3 has 14 amino acids. Germline loops: CDR1 SGHVS, CDR2 FQNEAQ. The DNA of the CDR3 is TGTGCCAGCAGCCCCGAGATGAGGGCCTACGAGCAGTACTTC. Encoded protein: CASSPEMRAYEQYF.

The table lists this clone with a few counts. This chain joins TRBV7-2 and TRBJ1-5, with D hard to call. The CDR3 sequence is 14 residues long. Germline lookup yields CDR1 SGHTA and CDR2 FQGNSA. The germline V and J ends were trimmed by 1 base and 2 bases, with 6 bases remaining between them. CDR3 nucleotide sequence: TGTGCCAGCAGCTTAGTAGGTGGCAATCAGCCCCAGCATTTT. It specifies CASSLVGGNQPQHF.

The V call is TRBV15, the J call TRBJ2-2; D call uncertain. The CDR3 is made up of 14 amino acids. In germline, CDR1 is LNHNV, CDR2 YYDKDF (reference sequence). Trimming took off 0 bases at V and 4 bases at J, with 6 bases between the two ends. The CDR3 bases are TGTGCCACCAGCAGAGATGTGGTCACCGGGGAGCTGTTTTTT. Translation: CATSRDVVTGELFF.

The chain is built from TRBV9 and TRBJ2-3; possibly TRBD2 for D (6 bases). Trimming shortened V by 0 bases and J by 0 bases, and 17 bases separated the two germline ends. The germline CDR1 and CDR2 sequences are SGDLS and YYNGEE. This CDR3 is built from 18 residues. CDR3 sequence reads: CASSVGLAVTTSTDTQYF. The CDR3 DNA reads as TGTGCCAGCAGCGTAGGGTTAGCGGTAACGACTAGCACAGATACGCAGTATTTT.

The chain links TRBV29-1 to TRBJ2-1; D unresolved. The CDR3 covers 13 residues. Trimming removed 3 bases at V and 4 bases at J, with 10 bases between. Per the germline V gene, CDR1 is SQVTM and CDR2 is ANQGSEA. CDR3 region: CSVDPNGYNEQFF. For the CDR3, the DNA is TGCAGCGTTGACCCGAACGGGTACAATGAGCAGTTCTTC.

This clone occurred once. CDR3 DNA sequence: TGTGCCAGTAGTGCCGAACAGGGACGGCATGGCTACACCTTC. Encoded protein: CASSAEQGRHGYTF. This chain uses TRBV19 with TRBJ1-2, with a tentative D call TRBD1 (6 bases). V dropped 5 bases and J dropped 6 bases, with 16 bases sitting between them. Germline values: CDR1 LNHDA, CDR2 SQIVND (reference sequence). This CDR3 spans 14 amino acids. The complete variable domain, with remaining parts taken from reference TRBV19 and TRBJ1-2, reads DGGITQSPKYLFRKEGQNVTLSCEQNLNHDAMYWYRQDPGQGLRLIYYSQIVNDFQKGDIAEGYSVSREKKESFPLTVTSAQKNPTAFYLCASSAEQGRHGYTFGSGTRLTVV.